The 14 T cell receptor beta chains presented below share a single source sample, sequenced in a study of regulatory T cells in long-lasting Graves disease. Building the TCR beta libraries relied on iRepertoire HTBI primers, and CDR3 regions underwent Arm-PCR. TCRdb reprocessed the multiplex PCR reads with MiXCR, giving one entry per CDR3 protein. The sample carries a few hundred thousand distinct CDR3 sequences, around 13% recorded once. The time point here: newly diagnosed GD, antithyroid drugs for less than 3 months. Generation of the TCR library employed RNA extracted from PBMCs. These data were also filed under a second study, of T cells in Graves' hyperthyroidism and ophthalmopathy.

The sample in question was peripheral blood mononuclear cells (PBMCs), obtained at new diagnosis, from a patient treated with antithyroid drugs. The source is a woman between 45 and 65 years old with Graves disease.

This chain uses TRBV18 with TRBJ1-3, with 7 bases matching TRBD1. The CDR3 runs to 18 residues. Germline V gives CDR1 KGHSH, CDR2 LQKENI. With V trimmed by 3 bases and J by 0 bases, 11 bases remained unmatched. The CDR3 here is CASSPFATQGNSGNTIYF. The CDR3 bases are TGTGCCAGCTCACCTTTTGCTACACAGGGGAACTCTGGAAACACCATATATTTT.

This clonotype has a handful of counts. This chain connects TRBV20-1 to TRBJ1-4; possible D gene TRBD1, 6 bases. V dropped 3 bases and J dropped 8 bases, with 16 bases sitting between them. The germline V gene encodes CDR1 DFQATT and CDR2 SNEGSKA (reference sequence). This CDR3 spans 14 amino acids. As DNA, the CDR3 is TGCAGTGCTAGCACGGGGGGCGCCATGGAAAAACTGTTTTTT. It encodes CSASTGGAMEKLFF.

This clonotype was detected many times. This rearrangement joins TRBV10-3 to TRBJ2-1; the match to TRBD2 covers 11 bases. This CDR3 has 15 residues. V lost 3 bases, J lost 4 bases, and 2 bases stayed unmatched. The germline V gene has CDR1 ENHRY and CDR2 SYGVKD. Here the CDR3 reads CAISDGTSGYNEQFF. The CDR3 DNA sequence: TGTGCCATCAGTGATGGGACTAGCGGTTACAATGAGCAGTTCTTC.

In regard to this clonotype: Possible read error: a much larger clone is one base away. The rearrangement links TRBV6-2 or TRBV6-3 to TRBJ1-2; 7 bases fit TRBD1. CDR3 size: 15 residues. The germline gives CDR1 MNHEY, CDR2 SVGEGT. The CDR3 DNA sequence: TGTGTCAGCAGTGAAGAACAGGGGTTCAGCTATGGCTACACCTTC. As protein: CVSSEEQGFSYGYTF.

This clonotype was counted many times. This chain links TRBV2 with TRBJ1-5; no reliable D call. CDR1 and CDR2 from the germline V gene are SNHLY and FYNNEI. The germline V and J ends were trimmed by 6 bases and 2 bases, with 8 bases remaining between them. This CDR3 comprises 13 residues. CDR3 in DNA: TGTGCCAGCAGAAGGGTAGGCAATCAGCCCCAGCATTTT. It encodes CASRRVGNQPQHF.

This chain links TRBV6-1 with TRBJ2-3; D may be TRBD2 (6 bases). The CDR3 is 18 residues long. The V gene lost 5 bases and the J gene lost 0 bases, with 21 bases spanning the gap. Per germline, CDR1 MNHNS and CDR2 SASEGT. CDR3 amino acids: CASSPRGKRATSTDTQYF. CDR3 in DNA: TGTGCCAGCAGTCCCAGAGGAAAGCGGGCAACTAGCACAGATACGCAGTATTTT.

This clonotype has at least ten counts. The J gene is TRBJ2-7, the V gene TRBV28; D not certain. The ends were cut back, 4 bases at V and 0 bases at J, with 16 bases in the middle. The CDR3 extends over 16 amino acids. Looked up from germline, CDR1 is MDHEN and CDR2 is SYDVKM. The DNA of the CDR3 is TGTGCCAGCAGTTCAATCCTAGTGGCTTACTCCTACGAGCAGTACTTC. Translation gives CASSSILVAYSYEQYF.

In this sample, this clonotype turned up many times. This chain joins TRBV28 and TRBJ2-7, with TRBD1 identical over 7 bases. V lost 3 bases, J lost 5 bases, and 13 bases stayed unmatched. The length of the CDR3 is 16 residues. Germline V gene data show CDR1 as MDHEN and CDR2 as SYDVKM. The CDR3 DNA is TGTGCCAGCAGTTTGCTGGGACAGCCCCCCGGGCACGAGCAGTACTTC. This gives the protein CASSLLGQPPGHEQYF.

This clonotype appeared a few times. The genes are TRBV6-5 and TRBJ1-6; D call uncertain. V dropped 2 bases and J dropped 6 bases, with 8 bases sitting between them. CDR1 MNHEY and CDR2 SVGAGI come from the germline V gene. CDR3 length: 14 amino acids. CDR3 residues: CASSYEGSNSPLHF. The CDR3 bases are TGTGCCAGCAGTTACGAAGGGAGTAATTCACCCCTCCACTTT.

This chain links TRBV7-8 with TRBJ2-7, with TRBD1 identical over 7 bases. This CDR3 region has 17 residues. With 5 bases clipped from V and 0 bases from J, the junction kept 13 bases outside the gene matches. Germline V gene lookup returns CDR1 SGHVS and CDR2 FQNEAQ. CDR3 sequence: CASSPRGTDRSSYEQYF. As DNA, the CDR3 is TGTGCCAGCAGCCCGAGGGGGACAGATCGTAGCTCCTACGAGCAGTACTTC.

This clonotype was seen ten or more times. The chain joins TRBV28 to TRBJ2-7; no reliable D call. Germline V gene sequence: CDR1 MDHEN, CDR2 SYDVKM. The CDR3 is 15 residues long. Trimming removed 6 bases at V and 0 bases at J, with 15 bases between. CDR3 sequence reads: CASRTSFGDSYEQYF. CDR3 nucleotides: TGTGCCAGCAGGACCTCTTTCGGCGACTCCTACGAGCAGTACTTC.

This clonotype was recorded many times. This chain uses TRBV7-9 with TRBJ2-6, with D perhaps TRBD1 (5 bases). This CDR3 has 18 amino acids. Germline loops: CDR1 SEHNR, CDR2 FQNEAQ (reference sequence). V was clipped by 1 base and J by 0 bases, with 13 bases between them. CDR3 DNA sequence: TGTGCCAGCAGCTTAGGTGAGACAGCTCACTCTGGGGCCAACGTCCTGACTTTC. Translating it yields CASSLGETAHSGANVLTF.

This clonotype was found many times. The chain has TRBV12-3 or TRBV12-4 and TRBJ2-1, with 10 bases fitting TRBD2. The trim removed 6 bases at V and 3 bases at J, leaving 5 bases unmatched. This CDR3 has 15 residues. The CDR3 nucleotides are TGTGCCAGCAGGCCCGGGACTAGCGTCTACAATGAGCAGTTCTTC. Its protein is CASRPGTSVYNEQFF.

This clonotype has ten or more counts. The chain employs TRBV28 and TRBJ2-1; D unclear. Germline loops: CDR1 MDHEN, CDR2 SYDVKM. Trimming pared 6 bases from V and 5 bases from J, leaving 8 bases between. This CDR3 is built from 12 residues. The CDR3 spells CASRLNDNEQFF. CDR3 DNA: TGTGCCAGCAGACTTAACGACAATGAGCAGTTCTTC.